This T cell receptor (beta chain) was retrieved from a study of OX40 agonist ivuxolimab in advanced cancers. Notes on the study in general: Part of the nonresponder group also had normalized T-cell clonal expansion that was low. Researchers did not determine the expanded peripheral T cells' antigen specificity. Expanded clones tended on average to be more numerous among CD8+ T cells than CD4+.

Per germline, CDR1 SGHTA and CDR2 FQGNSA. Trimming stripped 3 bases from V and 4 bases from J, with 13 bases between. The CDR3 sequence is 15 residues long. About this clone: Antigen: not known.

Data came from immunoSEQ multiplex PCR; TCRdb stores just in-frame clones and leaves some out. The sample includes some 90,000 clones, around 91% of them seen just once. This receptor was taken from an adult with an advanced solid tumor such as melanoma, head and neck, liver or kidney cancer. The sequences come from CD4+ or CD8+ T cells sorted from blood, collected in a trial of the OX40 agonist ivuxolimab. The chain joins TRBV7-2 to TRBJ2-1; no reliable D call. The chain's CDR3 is CASSLERAPYNEQFF. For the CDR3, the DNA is TGTGCCAGCAGCTTGGAAAGGGCGCCTTACAATGAGCAGTTCTTC.